The T cell receptor beta chain described here comes from a study of a mutant IDH1 vaccine in newly diagnosed glioma. Study at large: The patients received vaccinations eight times, in weeks 1, 3, 5, 7, 11, 15, 19 and 23.

Trimming took off 0 bases at V and 1 base at J, with 2 bases between the two ends. Germline CDR1 SGHRS, CDR2 YFSETQ. This CDR3 comprises 14 residues. The time point was: week 11, during vaccination. All doses held 300 ug of mutant IDH1 20-mer peptide, with topical imiquimod. Points on this clone: Its antigen is not identified.

Sequenced by immunoSEQ multiplex PCR; TCRdb stores in-frame clones only, minus some. The top ten hold under 5.5% of the sample, which has some 130,000 clones, roughly 78% seen once. Specimen: PBMCs, collected from a glioma patient whose treatment included an IDH1 peptide vaccine. The TCR sequence derives from a man aged 35-49 years with glioma. The chain links TRBV5-1 to TRBJ2-6; D unclear. The CDR3 coding sequence is TGCGCCAGCAGCTTGGGTTCTGGGGCCAACGTCCTGACTTTC. It is translated as CASSLGSGANVLTF.